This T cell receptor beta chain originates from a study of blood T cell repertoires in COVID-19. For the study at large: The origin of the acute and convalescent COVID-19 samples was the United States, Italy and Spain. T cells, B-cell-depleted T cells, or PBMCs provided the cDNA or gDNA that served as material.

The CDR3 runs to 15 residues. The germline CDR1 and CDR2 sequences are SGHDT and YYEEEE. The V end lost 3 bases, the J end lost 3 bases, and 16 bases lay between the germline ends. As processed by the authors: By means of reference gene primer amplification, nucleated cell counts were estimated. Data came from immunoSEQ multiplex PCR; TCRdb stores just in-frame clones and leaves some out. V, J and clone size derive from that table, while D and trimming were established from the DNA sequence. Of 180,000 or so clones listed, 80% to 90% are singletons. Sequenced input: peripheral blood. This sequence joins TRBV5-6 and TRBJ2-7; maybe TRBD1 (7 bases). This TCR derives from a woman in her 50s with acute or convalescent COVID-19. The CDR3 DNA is TGTGCCAGCAGCTCCTCCGGGACAGCGGGCTACGAGCAGTACTTC. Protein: CASSSSGTAGYEQYF.